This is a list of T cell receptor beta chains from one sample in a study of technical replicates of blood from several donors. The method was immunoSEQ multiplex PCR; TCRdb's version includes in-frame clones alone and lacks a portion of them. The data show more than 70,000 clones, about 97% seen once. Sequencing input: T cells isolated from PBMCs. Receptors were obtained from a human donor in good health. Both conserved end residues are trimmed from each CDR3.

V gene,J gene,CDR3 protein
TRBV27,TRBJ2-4,ASSSRTVLAKNIQY
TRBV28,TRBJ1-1,ASSSLHGTGNTEAF
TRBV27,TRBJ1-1,ASSFLGDTEAF
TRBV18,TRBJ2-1,ASSSGDRANEQF
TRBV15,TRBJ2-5,ATSRGLAGFQETQY
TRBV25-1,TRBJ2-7,ASSEPDTSYEQY
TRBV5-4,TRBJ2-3,ASSLRGLGDTQY
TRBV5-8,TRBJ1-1,ASSSPGQGIMNTEAF
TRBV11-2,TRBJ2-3,ASSLVLGAGGLDTQY
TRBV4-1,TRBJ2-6,ASSQSTGKRSGANVLT
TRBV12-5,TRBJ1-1,ASGSTGMRAF
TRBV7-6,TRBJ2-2,ASSSSLKTGELF
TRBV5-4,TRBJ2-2,ASSSGGALNTGELF
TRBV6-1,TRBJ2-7,AGGDISISYEQY
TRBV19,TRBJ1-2,ASRTGLDYGYT
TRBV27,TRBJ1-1,ASSIQGNTEAF
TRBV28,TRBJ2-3,ASSPQTSGRWGAITDTQY
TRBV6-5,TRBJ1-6,ATSYTGEESPLH
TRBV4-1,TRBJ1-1,ASSQDAVFLNTEAF
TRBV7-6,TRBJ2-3,ASSQRDRGYTDTQY
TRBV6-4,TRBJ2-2,ASSSKNTGELF
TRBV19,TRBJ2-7,ASSNLDRGYEQY